Presented here are 27 T cell receptor beta chains from one specimen sequenced in a study of OX40 agonist ivuxolimab in advanced cancers. Profiling relied on immunoSEQ multiplex PCR, and the TCRdb table lists in-frame clones only, not all of them. The data show roughly 46,000 clones, around 83% seen once. The sequencing used CD4+ or CD8+ T cells sorted from blood, collected in a trial of the OX40 agonist ivuxolimab. These receptors originate from an adult with an advanced solid tumor such as melanoma, head and neck, liver or kidney cancer.

This chain links TRBV5-6 with TRBJ2-7, with a possible D match to TRBD2 (6 bases). The germline V and J ends were trimmed by 4 bases and 1 base, with 12 bases remaining between them. This CDR3 contains 14 residues. Germline V gene lookup returns CDR1 SGHDT and CDR2 YYEEEE. CDR3 sequence: CASSPGASSYEQYF. The DNA of the CDR3 is TGTGCCAGCAGCCCGGGAGCCAGTTCCTACGAGCAGTACTTC.

This sequence joins TRBV4-2 and TRBJ2-1, with 9 bases aligning to TRBD1. Per germline, CDR1 LGHNA and CDR2 YNFKEQ. V shed 4 bases and J 8 bases; nucleotides not matched to a gene: 9. The CDR3 is 15 residues long. The CDR3 sequence: CASSPGQGLVDEQFF. CDR3 DNA: TGTGCCAGCAGCCCCGGACAGGGGCTCGTGGATGAGCAGTTCTTC.

The chain has TRBV28 and TRBJ1-5; D might be TRBD1 (5 bases). The CDR3 is made up of 15 amino acids. The germline CDR1 and CDR2 sequences are MDHEN and SYDVKM. With 3 bases removed from V and 4 bases from J, the gap between germline ends came to 13 bases. CDR3 residues: CASSLGGAKNQPQHF. The CDR3 region has the DNA TGTGCCAGCAGTTTGGGTGGGGCGAAAAATCAGCCCCAGCATTTT.

The gene calls are TRBV7-6 and TRBJ2-1; 12 bases align to TRBD2. Germline assignment: CDR1 SGHVS and CDR2 FNYEAQ. J gave up 8 bases and V 5 bases, and 7 bases lay outside the gene matches. This CDR3 is built from 15 residues. This CDR3 reads CASSPRTSGNHEQFF. The CDR3 region has the DNA TGTGCCAGCAGCCCCAGGACTAGCGGGAACCATGAGCAGTTCTTC.

The V gene is TRBV7-9, the J gene TRBJ2-6, with D perhaps matching TRBD1 or TRBD2 (5 bases each). Trimming shortened V by 7 bases and J by 0 bases, and 13 bases separated the two germline ends. The germline V gene encodes CDR1 SEHNR and CDR2 FQNEAQ (reference sequence). The CDR3 has 16 residues. CDR3 sequence: CASIVQGDSGANVLTF. CDR3 nucleotides: TGTGCCAGCATCGTCCAGGGAGACTCTGGGGCCAACGTCCTGACTTTC.

This clone has only a few counts. The J gene is TRBJ2-7, the V gene TRBV5-1; 8 bases align to TRBD1. The CDR3 spans 14 residues. V gave up 4 bases and J gave up 6 bases; unmatched junction bases: 9. Germline V gives CDR1 SGHRS, CDR2 YFSETQ. This CDR3 reads CASSQGQAMGEQYF. CDR3 nucleotides: TGCGCCAGCAGCCAGGGACAGGCCATGGGCGAGCAGTACTTC.

This chain uses TRBV18 with TRBJ2-7; 7 bases map to TRBD1. V lost 3 bases to trimming and J lost 2 bases; unmatched junction nucleotides: 4. The CDR3 is 14 residues long. Germline CDR1 and CDR2: KGHSH and LQKENI. The CDR3 nucleotides read TGTGCCAGCTCACCTGGACAGGTCCCCTACGAGCAGTACTTC. Translated, it gives CASSPGQVPYEQYF. Filled out from reference TRBV18 and TRBJ2-7, the complete variable domain reads NAGVMQNPRHLVRRRGQEARLRCSPMKGHSHVYWYRQLPEEGLKFMVYLQKENIIDESGMPKERFSAEFPKEGPSILRIQQVVRGDSAAYFCASSPGQVPYEQYFGPGTRLTVT.

This chain connects TRBV11-2 to TRBJ2-3; D gene ambiguous. The V gene's germline CDR1 is SGHAT and CDR2 FQNNGV. The V end was cut by 6 bases, the J end by 5 bases, with 12 bases between. This CDR3 contains 13 residues. The CDR3 DNA is TGTGCCAGCAGGTTCCCTTCGGGAGATACGCAGTATTTT. Its protein is CASRFPSGDTQYF.

The chain's CDR3 is CASSPGTGTYEQYF. The CDR3 DNA reads TGTGCCAGCAGCCCGGGGACGGGTACCTACGAGCAGTACTTC. The V gene is TRBV7-6, the J gene TRBJ2-5; TRBD1 or TRBD2 may be the D gene (5 bases each). The J call may not be correct, given that the DNA end is closer to TRBJ2-7. The CDR3 has 14 residues. Germline V gene lookup returns CDR1 SGHVS and CDR2 FNYEAQ.

This clone occurred once. This chain connects TRBV6-5 to TRBJ1-1, with a possible D match to TRBD1 (5 bases). This CDR3 has 14 residues. V lost 2 bases to trimming and J lost 5 bases, with 12 bases between them. Germline V gene sequence: CDR1 MNHEY, CDR2 SVGAGI. CDR3 amino acids: CASSYLPGQTEAFF. In DNA, the CDR3 is TGTGCCAGCAGTTACCTGCCAGGGCAGACTGAAGCTTTCTTT.

This chain connects TRBV7-9 to TRBJ1-3; 9 bases agree with TRBD1. Trimming took 2 bases from V and 7 from J; bases not matched to a gene: 6. The V gene's germline CDR1 is SEHNR and CDR2 FQNEAQ (reference sequence). CDR3 size: 15 residues. The CDR3, as DNA: TGTGCCAGCAGCTTACCCGGACAGGGGACTAACACCATATATTTT. Translation: CASSLPGQGTNTIYF.

The chain carries TRBV9 and TRBJ1-2, with 7 nucleotides matching TRBD1. The CDR3 extends over 14 amino acids. Germline loops: CDR1 SGDLS, CDR2 YYNGEE. Losses at the gene ends were 0 bases for V and 4 bases for J; bases not matched to a gene: 3. CDR3 loop: CASSVGTGAYGYTF. The CDR3 nucleotides read TGTGCCAGCAGCGTAGGGACAGGCGCCTATGGCTACACCTTC. The full variable domain, rest sourced from reference TRBV9 and TRBJ1-2, is DSGVTQTPKHLITATGQRVTLRCSPRSGDLSVYWYQQSLDQGLQFLIQYYNGEERAKGNILERFSAQQFPDLHSELNLSSLELGDSALYFCASSVGTGAYGYTFGSGTRLTVV.

The chain uses TRBV4-3 and TRBJ1-1; the D is unclear. Germline CDR1 is LGHNA and CDR2 is YSLEER. The CDR3 loop spans 15 amino acids. Trimming shortened V by 0 bases and J by 2 bases, and 10 bases separated the two germline ends. The CDR3 spells CASSQDRQINTEAFF. In DNA, the CDR3 is TGCGCCAGCAGCCAAGATCGTCAGATAAACACTGAAGCTTTCTTT.

This sequence joins TRBV6-5 and TRBJ1-1; TRBD1 matches 11 bases. V was clipped by 6 bases and J by 5 bases; unmatched bases: 8. This CDR3 is 15 amino acids long. Germline V gives CDR1 MNHEY, CDR2 SVGAGI. The CDR3 sequence: CASSQDRGRGTEAFF. As DNA, the CDR3 is TGTGCCAGCAGCCAGGACAGGGGGCGCGGAACTGAAGCTTTCTTT.

This chain joins TRBV2 and TRBJ2-7; the D is unclear. V lost 5 bases and J lost 2, with 13 bases in between. CDR1 SNHLY and CDR2 FYNNEI come from the germline V gene. This CDR3 is built from 14 residues. CDR3 loop: CASSSPGRPYEQYF. DNA of the CDR3: TGTGCCAGCAGTTCTCCCGGGCGACCCTACGAGCAGTACTTC.

The chain combines TRBV29-1 with TRBJ2-3; D tentatively reads TRBD1 or TRBD2 (5 bases each). Per the germline V gene, CDR1 is SQVTM and CDR2 is ANQGSEA. Between the trimmed V and J ends, which lost 6 bases and 1 base, there was a span of 17 bases. CDR3 length: 15 residues. The CDR3 coding sequence is TGCAGCGTCGGGGCAGTCGCTGGAGGCACAGATACGCAGTATTTT. It is translated as CSVGAVAGGTDTQYF.

V gene TRBV5-6 combines with J gene TRBJ1-2, with 9 bases identical to TRBD1. The V segment lost 4 bases and the J segment 5 bases; nucleotides outside the gene matches: 12. This CDR3 region has 16 residues. CDR1 and CDR2 (germline): SGHDT, YYEEEE. The CDR3 spells CASSPPPGTGWYGYTF. The CDR3 DNA reads as TGTGCCAGCAGCCCGCCCCCCGGGACAGGGTGGTATGGCTACACCTTC.

This chain joins TRBV9 and TRBJ2-2; 7 bases align to TRBD1. The V and J ends lost 4 bases and 2 bases, in that order; junction bases with no gene match: 8. Germline assignment: CDR1 SGDLS and CDR2 YYNGEE. The CDR3 runs 16 residues. In nucleotides, the CDR3 is TGTGCCAGCAGCCGTGACAGGGCTTTTAACACCGGGGAGCTGTTTTTT. This encodes CASSRDRAFNTGELFF.

CDR3 loop: CASSLPKPGRYYNEQFF. As DNA, the CDR3 is TGTGCCAGCAGCTTACCGAAACCGGGACGGTATTACAATGAGCAGTTCTTC. The gene calls are TRBV7-3 and TRBJ2-1; D may match TRBD1 or TRBD2 (5 bases each). CDR1 and CDR2 from the germline V gene are SGHTA and FQGTGA. This CDR3 is built from 17 residues. V was trimmed by 2 bases and J by 4 bases, leaving 18 bases between them.

This sequence joins TRBV6-5 and TRBJ1-1; TRBD1 might be the D (5 bases). The length of the CDR3 is 13 residues. The V gene lost 6 bases and the J gene lost 6 bases, with 14 bases spanning the gap. The germline V gene encodes CDR1 MNHEY and CDR2 SVGAGI. The CDR3 coding sequence is TGTGCCAGCAGCCGCCTGGGGGGGGCTGAAGCTTTCTTT. Its protein product is CASSRLGGAEAFF.

The chain links TRBV27 to TRBJ2-5; the match to TRBD1 covers 9 bases. The V segment lost 3 bases and the J segment 1 base; nucleotides outside the gene matches: 3. The CDR3 runs 15 residues. Germline V lookup: CDR1 MNHEY, CDR2 SMNVEV (reference sequence). CDR3 region: CASSLTGGAQETQYF. The CDR3 bases are TGTGCCAGCAGTTTGACAGGGGGTGCCCAAGAGACCCAGTACTTC.

V usage is TRBV27 and J usage is TRBJ1-2; unclear D gene. V was trimmed by 3 bases and J by 7 bases, leaving 15 bases between them. Looked up from germline, CDR1 is MNHEY and CDR2 is SMNVEV (reference sequence). The CDR3 runs to 14 residues. CDR3 in amino acids: CASSFSPNWSGYTF. The CDR3, as DNA: TGTGCCAGCAGTTTTAGTCCTAACTGGAGTGGCTACACCTTC.

The table lists this clone with a count of one. The chain joins TRBV2 to TRBJ2-6; D is ambiguous. The CDR3 covers 15 residues. Germline loops: CDR1 SNHLY, CDR2 FYNNEI. V lost 7 bases and J lost 0, with 10 bases in between. CDR3 bases: TGTGCCAGCAAACAAGGGCCCTCTGGGGCCAACGTCCTGACTTTC. Translated, it gives CASKQGPSGANVLTF.

The V gene is TRBV19, the J gene TRBJ1-5; the D is unclear. V lost 2 bases to trimming and J lost 4 bases, with 12 bases between them. CDR3 length equals 15 residues. The germline V gene has CDR1 LNHDA and CDR2 SQIVND (reference sequence). CDR3 region: CASSIYTKENQPQHF. In nucleotides, the CDR3 is TGTGCCAGTAGTATATACACCAAGGAGAATCAGCCCCAGCATTTT.

The rearrangement joins TRBV10-3 to TRBJ1-6; no definite D call. The CDR3 length is 15 residues. Per germline, CDR1 ENHRY and CDR2 SYGVKD. Trimming removed 2 bases at V and 2 bases at J, with 7 bases between. CDR3 protein: CAISEVAAYNSPLHF. The CDR3 nucleotides are TGTGCCATCAGTGAGGTAGCAGCCTATAATTCACCCCTCCACTTT.

The chain couples TRBV5-1 to TRBJ2-3; D gene ambiguous. This CDR3 spans 16 amino acids. The V and J ends lost 3 bases and 2 bases respectively, with 16 bases between them. CDR1 and CDR2 (germline): SGHRS, YFSETQ. The CDR3 sequence is CASSSQTQRHTDTQYF. CDR3 nucleotide sequence: TGCGCCAGCAGCTCTCAGACACAGAGGCACACAGATACGCAGTATTTT.

V and J are TRBV7-9 and TRBJ1-4; D is perhaps TRBD1 (6 bases). Trimming cost V 5 bases and J 2 bases, with 15 bases left between them. The germline gives CDR1 SEHNR, CDR2 FQNEAQ (reference sequence). The CDR3 runs 16 residues. This chain's CDR3 is CASSQGGGPTNEKLFF. CDR3 nucleotides: TGTGCCAGCAGCCAAGGAGGGGGTCCCACTAATGAAAAACTGTTTTTT.